These 20 T cell receptor beta chains came from one sample sequenced in a study of metastatic and nonmetastatic thyroid tumors. TCRdb used MiXCR to call clones anew from the PCR reads. The table records roughly 9,700 clones, about 28% of them present only once. Every patient underwent thyroid surgery untreated. The sample consisted of tumor tissue. Receptor source: a female donor with papillary thyroid cancer or a benign thyroid nodule (not recorded which). Some clones in this sample may be carry-over from other donors' samples.

Only a few counts were recorded for this clone. The V call is TRBV6-1, the J call TRBJ1-1; D remains unclear. Germline-derived CDR1 and CDR2 are MNHNS and SASEGT. Trimming took off 0 bases at V and 4 bases at J, with 6 bases between the two ends. This CDR3 has 13 residues. Here the CDR3 reads CASSEAWGTEAFF. The CDR3 DNA reads as TGTGCCAGCAGTGAAGCTTGGGGCACTGAAGCTTTCTTT.

This clone was counted many times. Other DNA sequences in the sample encode the same CDR3. DNA for the CDR3: TGTGCCAGCAGCTTGACAGGGGCCAAAAACATTCAGTACTTC. It codes for CASSLTGAKNIQYF. The V and J genes are TRBV11-1 and TRBJ2-4, with TRBD1 matching over 7 bases. This CDR3 spans 14 amino acids. Per germline, CDR1 SGHAT and CDR2 FQDESV (reference sequence). With V trimmed by 3 bases and J by 1 base, 0 bases remained unmatched.

This clone was seen ten or more times. V and J are TRBV20-1 and TRBJ2-5; tentative D call: TRBD1 (6 bases). CDR3 length equals 14 residues. Per the germline V gene, CDR1 is DFQATT and CDR2 is SNEGSKA (reference sequence). V gave up 1 base and J gave up 5 bases, with 14 bases separating them. The CDR3 reads CSARGAGRGETQYF. CDR3 DNA: TGCAGTGCTAGAGGCGCAGGAAGGGGGGAGACCCAGTACTTC.

In regard to this clone: The germline gene is not matched at one end of the junction; a read error may be the cause. The chain is built from TRBV11-2 and TRBJ1-6; tentatively, D is TRBD1 (5 bases). CDR3 length equals 15 residues. The V gene's germline CDR1 is SGHAT and CDR2 FQNNGV. The CDR3 loop reads CASSLEGTYNSPLHF. CDR3 coding DNA: TGTGCCAGCAGCCTAGAGGGGACTTATAATTCACCCCTCCACTTT.

This clone was seen a handful of times. This chain uses TRBV12-3 or TRBV12-4 with TRBJ1-1; D call uncertain. The CDR3 is 11 residues long. V was clipped by 4 bases and J by 12 bases, with 12 bases between them. CDR3 in amino acids: CASSYARVTFF. The CDR3 DNA reads as TGTGCCAGCAGTTATGCCCGAGTGACTTTCTTT.

The chain has TRBV20-1 and TRBJ2-3; no clear D gene. Germline V gives CDR1 DFQATT, CDR2 SNEGSKA (reference sequence). The CDR3 has 11 residues. V lost 6 bases to trimming and J lost 6 bases, with 10 bases between them. The CDR3 spells CSAPLQDTQYF. As DNA, the CDR3 is TGCAGTGCACCCCTTCAGGATACGCAGTATTTT.

This clone was counted at least ten times. This may stem from a read error, because a much larger clone lies one nucleotide away. The V call is TRBV19, the J call TRBJ1-3; no reliable D call. The CDR3 extends over 15 amino acids. Trimming removed 8 bases at V and 2 bases at J, with 16 bases between. From germline, CDR1 is LNHDA and CDR2 SQIVND (reference sequence). Here the CDR3 DNA reads TGTGCCAGTTCCCCGTCCATGAGCCCTGGAAACACCATATATTTT. This encodes CASSPSMSPGNTIYF. Looking up the rest from reference TRBV19 and TRBJ1-3 gives the full variable domain: DGGITQSPKYLFRKEGQNVTLSCEQNLNHDAMYWYRQDPGQGLRLIYYSQIVNDFQKGDIAEGYSVSREKKESFPLTVTSAQKNPTAFYLCASSPSMSPGNTIYFGEGSWLTVV.

This clone has a handful of counts. One junction end disagrees with the germline gene, perhaps due to a read error. The rearrangement uses TRBV11-1 and TRBJ2-3; D is unresolved. CDR3 length equals 16 residues. Per germline, CDR1 SGHAT and CDR2 FQDESV (reference sequence). CDR3 nucleotides: TGTGCCATCAGCGAGGTGGGCGTAACTAGCACAGATACGCAGTATTTT. Encoded protein: CAISEVGVTSTDTQYF.

The chain joins TRBV11-1 to TRBJ1-2; D might be TRBD1 (5 bases). The ends were cut back, 1 base at V and 7 bases at J, with 22 bases in the middle. The germline gives CDR1 SGHAT, CDR2 FQDESV (reference sequence). The CDR3 is made up of 17 amino acids. DNA of the CDR3: TGTGCCAGCAGCTTAGAATTTGGCAGGGTTACTGTCTCTGGCTACACCTTC. This encodes CASSLEFGRVTVSGYTF.

The chain recombines TRBV25-1 with TRBJ2-1; D not resolved. Germline V lookup: CDR1 MGHDK, CDR2 SYGVNS. Trimming took 10 bases from V and 6 from J, leaving 13 bases between them. This CDR3 comprises 12 residues. The CDR3 sequence is CAIIELGNEQFF. The CDR3 region has the DNA TGTGCCATCATTGAATTAGGCAATGAGCAGTTCTTC.

The V call is TRBV9, the J call TRBJ2-5, with no clear D. The germline gives CDR1 SGDLS, CDR2 YYNGEE. CDR3 length: 12 residues. Between the trimmed V and J ends, which lost 1 base and 9 bases, there was a span of 10 bases. The CDR3 reads CASSVQYLPQYF. The CDR3 DNA follows: TGTGCCAGCAGCGTACAGTACTTACCCCAGTACTTC.

This clone was counted only a few times. This chain links TRBV25-1 with TRBJ2-1, with 7 nucleotides matching TRBD2. This CDR3 is built from 14 residues. Germline V gives CDR1 MGHDK, CDR2 SYGVNS. The V gene end was trimmed by 7 bases and the J gene end by 10 bases; junction bases not matched to a gene: 13. Here the CDR3 reads CASIRSGTIWEQFF. Here the CDR3 DNA reads TGTGCCAGCATTCGCTCGGGGACTATCTGGGAGCAGTTCTTC.

This chain connects TRBV11-1 to TRBJ2-3, with TRBD2 matching over 8 bases. The V segment lost 1 base and the J segment 1 base; nucleotides outside the gene matches: 7. The germline gives CDR1 SGHAT, CDR2 FQDESV (reference sequence). The CDR3 covers 17 residues. Here the CDR3 DNA reads TGTGCCAGCAGCTTAGGGGGGTTAGCGGGACGCACAGATACGCAGTATTTT. Translating gives CASSLGGLAGRTDTQYF.

This clone was counted at least ten times. V gene TRBV5-8 combines with J gene TRBJ2-1, with 10 bases lining up with TRBD1. Germline lookup yields CDR1 SGHTS and CDR2 YDEGEE. The CDR3 length is 16 residues. The junction had 10 bases not matched to a gene; V was cut back by 0 bases and J by 10 bases. CDR3 in DNA: TGTGCCAGCAGCTTGGCCGGGACAGGGGCTAGTGGCGAGCAGTTCTTC. This translates into CASSLAGTGASGEQFF.

This clone is classed as medium-sized (0.01 to 0.1%). The V call is TRBV9, the J call TRBJ2-2; D not resolved. The CDR3 sequence is 12 residues long. The germline V gene has CDR1 SGDLS and CDR2 YYNGEE. V was trimmed by 0 bases and J by 3 bases, leaving 0 bases between them. CDR3 nucleotides: TGTGCCAGCAGCGTAGACACCGGGGAGCTGTTTTTT. Residues: CASSVDTGELFF.

The CDR3 nucleotides read TGTGCCTGGACAGGGGGGACGAACACCGGGGAGCTGTTTTTT. Translation gives CAWTGGTNTGELFF. The rearrangement uses TRBV30 and TRBJ2-2; the D gene is possibly TRBD1 (7 bases). CDR1 GTSNPN and CDR2 SVGIG come from the germline V gene (reference sequence). V gave up 4 bases and J gave up 0 bases, with 9 bases separating them. The CDR3 extends over 14 amino acids.

Ten or more counts support this clone. The same CDR3 is also encoded by other DNA sequences in this sample. The V call is TRBV14, the J call TRBJ2-3; D unclear. The CDR3 consists of 15 residues. Germline CDR1 reads SGHDN; CDR2 reads FVKESK. The germline V and J ends were trimmed by 1 base and 0 bases, with 8 bases remaining between them. The CDR3 DNA reads TGTGCCAGCAGCCAAGGAACGGCAAGCACAGATACGCAGTATTTT. Translation: CASSQGTASTDTQYF.

This clone occurred a few times. This sequence joins TRBV6-1 and TRBJ1-2; D might be TRBD1 (6 bases). Per the germline V gene, CDR1 is MNHNS and CDR2 is SASEGT. With 6 bases removed from V and 4 bases from J, the gap between germline ends came to 18 bases. There are 15 residues in the CDR3. CDR3: CASRVFGGRGYGYTF. The CDR3 DNA reads TGTGCCAGCAGGGTATTCGGTGGCAGGGGCTATGGCTACACCTTC.

This clone was counted a few times. The J gene is TRBJ1-5, the V gene TRBV28, with D unclear. The CDR3 totals 12 residues. V lost 2 bases to trimming and J lost 9 bases, with 8 bases between them. Germline CDR1 is MDHEN and CDR2 is SYDVKM. The CDR3 protein is CASSLPDLPQHF. Here the CDR3 DNA reads TGTGCCAGCAGTTTACCCGATTTGCCCCAGCATTTT. The full variable domain, with the rest looked up from reference TRBV28 and TRBJ1-5, is DVKVTQSSRYLVKRTGEKVFLECVQDMDHENMFWYRQDPGLGLRLIYFSYDVKMKEKGDIPEGYSVSREKKERFSLILESASTNQTSMYLCASSLPDLPQHFGDGTRLSIL.

By frequency in the sample, this clone is medium-sized. The V and J genes are TRBV5-1 and TRBJ1-1; 7 positions agree with TRBD1. The germline V gene has CDR1 SGHRS and CDR2 YFSETQ. CDR3 length: 16 residues. With 0 bases clipped from V and 5 bases from J, the junction kept 10 bases outside the gene matches. The CDR3 sequence is CASSLDNTGVKTEAFF. The CDR3 DNA reads TGCGCCAGCAGCTTGGATAACACAGGGGTCAAGACTGAAGCTTTCTTT.